This entry lists 27 T cell receptor beta chains sequenced from one sample in a study of cytomegalovirus exposure and HLA in healthy donors. The PCR used 60 Vbeta and 13 Jbeta primers. The method was immunoSEQ multiplex PCR; TCRdb's version includes in-frame clones alone and lacks a portion of them. The sample carries approximately 220,000 clones, about 75% recorded once. Input material: PBMCs. The receptors derive from a man younger than 30 in good health and CMV-seronegative.

The chain combines TRBV5-6 with TRBJ1-1, with D possibly being TRBD1 (6 bases). Germline CDR1 SGHDT, CDR2 YYEEEE. This CDR3 is built from 13 residues. Trimming took off 5 bases at V and 1 base at J, with 9 bases between the two ends. CDR3 in amino acids: CASSWGQNTEAFF. The CDR3 DNA is TGTGCCAGCAGTTGGGGGCAGAACACTGAAGCTTTCTTT.

J is TRBJ1-5 and V is TRBV15; D unresolved. The CDR3 loop spans 13 amino acids. Germline assignment: CDR1 LNHNV and CDR2 YYDKDF (reference sequence). Trimming took 0 bases from V and 3 from J, leaving 3 bases between them. The CDR3 region has the DNA TGTGCCACCAGCAGAGAAGCCAATCAGCCCCAGCATTTT. Its protein product is CATSREANQPQHF.

The chain employs TRBV7-8 and TRBJ2-5, with D maybe TRBD2 (6 bases). Germline-derived CDR1 and CDR2 are SGHVS and FQNEAQ. V dropped 5 bases and J dropped 3 bases, with 16 bases sitting between them. The CDR3 totals 15 residues. In DNA form, the CDR3 reads TGTGCCAGCAGCATACTCCGGGACTCAAAAGAGACCCAGTACTTC. It specifies CASSILRDSKETQYF. The full variable domain, rest sourced from reference TRBV7-8 and TRBJ2-5, is GAGVSQSPRYKVAKRGQDVALRCDPISGHVSLFWYQQALGQGPEFLTYFQNEAQLDKSGLPSDRFFAERPEGSVSTLKIQRTQQEDSAVYLCASSILRDSKETQYFGPGTRLLVL.

This clone has only a few counts. The CDR3 DNA is TGTGCCAGCAGCTGGAGGCCCAGTTTAGTCGCTGGGGCCAACGTCCTGACTTTC. Translation gives CASSWRPSLVAGANVLTF. This chain joins TRBV7-3 and TRBJ2-6, with a possible D match to TRBD2 (5 bases). Trimming took 4 bases from V and 2 from J, leaving 18 bases between them. The CDR3 is 18 residues long. The germline CDR1 and CDR2 sequences are SGHTA and FQGTGA.

This sequence joins TRBV7-8 and TRBJ2-7, with TRBD2 matching over 8 bases. The CDR3 length is 14 residues. From germline, CDR1 is SGHVS and CDR2 FQNEAQ. The V segment lost 5 bases and the J segment 3 bases; nucleotides outside the gene matches: 6. The CDR3 DNA follows: TGTGCCAGCAGCCTAGTTCGGGGGGGCTACGAGCAGTACTTC. Its translation is CASSLVRGGYEQYF.

This clone has ten or more counts. The rearrangement links TRBV7-8 to TRBJ1-3; D remains unclear. Per the germline V gene, CDR1 is SGHVS and CDR2 is FQNEAQ. V lost 1 base and J 4 bases, leaving 11 bases between the germline ends. CDR3 length: 15 residues. The CDR3 loop is CASSLETSQGNTIYF. The CDR3 DNA reads as TGTGCCAGCAGCTTAGAGACATCTCAAGGAAACACCATATATTTT.

Only one count was recorded for this clone. The chain is built from TRBV11-3 and TRBJ2-1, with a weak D call TRBD2 (6 bases). Trimming shortened V by 5 bases and J by 4 bases, and 15 bases separated the two germline ends. The CDR3 sequence is 15 residues long. Germline CDR1 and CDR2: SGHNT and YENEEA. CDR3: CASSLGLSTYNEQFF. DNA for the CDR3: TGTGCCAGCAGCCTGGGACTTAGCACTTACAATGAGCAGTTCTTC. Complete variable domain (other parts from reference TRBV11-3 and TRBJ2-1): EAGVVQSPRYKIIEKKQPVAFWCNPISGHNTLYWYLQNLGQGPELLIRYENEEAVDDSQLPKDRFSAERLKGVDSTLKIQPAELGDSAVYLCASSLGLSTYNEQFFGPGTRLTVL.

This clone was found a few times. As DNA, the CDR3 is TGCGCCAGCAGCCAAGATCCGGGAGGTGAGCAGTTCTTC. The encoded protein is CASSQDPGGEQFF. The chain carries TRBV4-1 and TRBJ2-1, with 7 bases identical to TRBD2. The CDR3 runs 13 residues. Trimming removed 0 bases from V and 9 bases from J; junction bases left unmatched: 2. Germline CDR1 and CDR2: MGHRA and YSYEKL.

This clone was seen only a few times. The V call is TRBV19, the J call TRBJ2-5, with TRBD1 matching over 8 bases. The CDR3 totals 13 residues. Germline CDR1 reads LNHDA; CDR2 reads SQIVND (reference sequence). V dropped 6 bases and J dropped 2; count of bases not matched to a gene: 2. The CDR3 region has the DNA TGTGCCAGTAGGGGACAGGCTCAAGAGACCCAGTACTTC. It translates to CASRGQAQETQYF.

The rearrangement links TRBV28 to TRBJ1-2, with TRBD1 matching over 8 bases. In germline, CDR1 is MDHEN, CDR2 SYDVKM. This CDR3 region has 16 residues. Germline trimming cut 5 bases from V and 4 bases from J; bases unmatched to any gene: 12. The CDR3 loop reads CASSVLGTGTFYGYTF. For the CDR3, the DNA is TGTGCCAGCAGTGTCCTAGGGACAGGAACTTTCTATGGCTACACCTTC.

The chain has TRBV5-1 and TRBJ2-3, with 12 bases that match TRBD2. CDR1 and CDR2 (germline): SGHRS, YFSETQ. There are 16 residues in the CDR3. V was pared by 4 bases and J by 4 bases, with 7 bases of the junction left unmatched. The CDR3 nucleotides are TGCGCCAGCAGCCTAGCGGGAGGGCCTGGGGCAGATACGCAGTATTTT. This encodes CASSLAGGPGADTQYF.

This clone appeared a few times. The CDR3 region is CASSDKVGGVTSYEQYF. The CDR3, as DNA: TGTGCCAGCAGTGATAAAGTGGGAGGGGTAACTTCCTACGAGCAGTACTTC. J is TRBJ2-7 and V is TRBV25-1; 7 nucleotides line up with TRBD2. The CDR3 length is 17 residues. The germline CDR1 and CDR2 sequences are MGHDK and SYGVNS. Germline trimming cut 3 bases from V and 1 base from J; bases unmatched to any gene: 12.

The genes are TRBV5-1 and TRBJ1-6; D possibly corresponds to TRBD1 (6 bases). V gave up 2 bases and J gave up 8 bases, with 17 bases separating them. The germline CDR1 and CDR2 sequences are SGHRS and YFSETQ. There are 16 residues in the CDR3. The chain's CDR3 is CASSFGSGGQDSPLHF. As DNA, the CDR3 is TGCGCCAGCAGCTTCGGAAGCGGGGGGCAAGATTCACCCCTCCACTTT. Supplemented by reference TRBV5-1 and TRBJ1-6, the full variable domain reads KAGVTQTPRYLIKTRGQQVTLSCSPISGHRSVSWYQQTPGQGLQFLFEYFSETQRNKGNFPGRFSGRQFSNSRSEMNVSTLELGDSALYLCASSFGSGGQDSPLHFGNGTRLTVT.

The chain has TRBV18 and TRBJ1-6; the D is unclear. Trimming pared 4 bases from V and 9 bases from J, leaving 10 bases between. This CDR3 is built from 13 residues. Germline lookup yields CDR1 KGHSH and CDR2 LQKENI. Here the CDR3 DNA reads TGTGCCAGCTCACTTGGGAGATCTTCACCCCTCCACTTT. Translating it yields CASSLGRSSPLHF.

The chain has TRBV5-6 and TRBJ1-6, with D uncertain. The ends were cut back, 0 bases at V and 7 bases at J, with 8 bases in the middle. The CDR3 length is 14 residues. CDR1 SGHDT and CDR2 YYEEEE come from the germline V gene. The DNA for the CDR3 is TGTGCCAGCAGCTTGGGGAGGGAAAATTCACCCCTCCACTTT. Residues: CASSLGRENSPLHF.

This chain links TRBV27 with TRBJ1-6, with D tentatively TRBD1 (5 bases). In germline, CDR1 is MNHEY, CDR2 SMNVEV (reference sequence). The CDR3 runs 17 residues. Trimming removed 3 bases at V and 6 bases at J, with 18 bases between. In nucleotides, the CDR3 is TGTGCCAGCAGTTTGAGAACAGGAACGTCTAGTAATTCACCCCTCCACTTT. Its translation is CASSLRTGTSSNSPLHF.

In regard to this clone: The junction and the germline gene differ at one end; a read error may be behind it. The genes are TRBV7-7 and TRBJ2-2; tentative D call: TRBD1 (5 bases). Germline assignment: CDR1 SSHAT and CDR2 FNYEAQ (reference sequence). The CDR3 is 18 amino acids. CDR3 loop: CASSLGAPTLNDAGELFF. In DNA form, the CDR3 reads TGTGCTAGCAGCTTAGGGGCCCCGACCTTAAACGATGCCGGGGAGCTGTTTTTT.

J is TRBJ2-1 and V is TRBV27; 11 bases match TRBD2. After removal of 6 bases from V and 3 bases from J, the junction contained 4 bases not matched to a gene. This CDR3 spans 15 amino acids. Looked up from germline, CDR1 is MNHEY and CDR2 is SMNVEV (reference sequence). The CDR3 here is CASSETSGDYNEQFF. The CDR3 nucleotides read TGTGCCAGCAGCGAGACTAGCGGGGACTACAATGAGCAGTTCTTC.

With regard to this clone: The junction departs from the called germline gene at one end, perhaps through a read error. The chain combines TRBV7-7 with TRBJ2-2, with D perhaps TRBD2 (5 bases). In germline, CDR1 is SSHAT, CDR2 FNYEAQ (reference sequence). The CDR3 contains 16 residues. The CDR3 nucleotides are TGTGCTAGCAGCGCAGATAGCGCCTCGAACACCGGGGAGCTGTTTTTT. This gives the protein CASSADSASNTGELFF.

The rearrangement links TRBV5-1 to TRBJ2-7, with TRBD2 matching over 8 bases. CDR1 SGHRS and CDR2 YFSETQ come from the germline V gene. Trimming removed 0 bases from V and 7 bases from J; junction bases left unmatched: 6. This CDR3 comprises 14 residues. The DNA for the CDR3 is TGCGCCAGCAGCTTGGGCGGGGGGAAGGAAGAGCAGTACTTC. Residues: CASSLGGGKEEQYF. Together with reference TRBV5-1 and TRBJ2-7, the CDR3 gives the full variable domain: KAGVTQTPRYLIKTRGQQVTLSCSPISGHRSVSWYQQTPGQGLQFLFEYFSETQRNKGNFPGRFSGRQFSNSRSEMNVSTLELGDSALYLCASSLGGGKEEQYFGPGTRLTVT.

Here the CDR3 DNA reads TGTGCCAGCAGTTCAGGGTTCGGAGATACGCAGTATTTT. Its protein is CASSSGFGDTQYF. V and J are TRBV6-5 and TRBJ2-3, with a possible D match to TRBD1 (5 bases). This CDR3 has 13 residues. The V gene lost 4 bases and the J gene lost 5 bases, with 10 bases spanning the gap. The germline gives CDR1 MNHEY, CDR2 SVGAGI.

This clone was recorded only once. This chain uses TRBV10-3 with TRBJ1-6, with 7 bases lining up with TRBD1. The CDR3 is made up of 18 amino acids. V was pared by 0 bases and J by 1 base, with 6 bases of the junction left unmatched. CDR1 ENHRY and CDR2 SYGVKD come from the germline V gene. CDR3 protein: CAISESEGAPSYNSPLHF. The CDR3, as DNA: TGTGCCATCAGTGAGTCAGAGGGGGCCCCTTCCTATAATTCACCCCTCCACTTT.

The V gene is TRBV11-3, the J gene TRBJ2-5, with 8 bases identical to TRBD1. V lost 0 bases and J lost 4; bases outside the gene matches: 4. Germline assignment: CDR1 SGHNT and CDR2 YENEEA. This CDR3 contains 15 residues. The CDR3 region has the DNA TGTGCCAGCAGCTTAGACAGGGGGCTGACAGAGACCCAGTACTTC. Translated, it gives CASSLDRGLTETQYF.

CDR3 sequence: CASSNPAQGWYEQYF. The CDR3 nucleotides are TGTGCCAGCAGTAACCCGGCACAGGGATGGTACGAGCAGTACTTC. The J gene is TRBJ2-7, the V gene TRBV5-6, with D possibly TRBD1 on 6 matching bases. The V and J ends lost 5 bases and 4 bases respectively, with 19 bases between them. Germline V gene sequence: CDR1 SGHDT, CDR2 YYEEEE. The CDR3 runs 15 residues.

This chain links TRBV11-2 with TRBJ2-3; 13 bases are shared with TRBD2. Germline lookup yields CDR1 SGHAT and CDR2 FQNNGV. V lost 1 base and J lost 4; bases outside the gene matches: 5. This CDR3 has 17 amino acids. CDR3 amino acids: CASSLGLAGGTSDTQYF. The CDR3 DNA reads as TGTGCCAGCAGCTTAGGACTAGCGGGAGGAACCTCAGATACGCAGTATTTT. The full variable domain, rest sourced from reference TRBV11-2 and TRBJ2-3, is EAGVAQSPRYKIIEKRQSVAFWCNPISGHATLYWYQQILGQGPKLLIQFQNNGVVDDSQLPKDRFSAERLKGVDSTLKIQPAKLEDSAVYLCASSLGLAGGTSDTQYFGPGTRLTVL.

In nucleotides, the CDR3 is TGTGCCAGTAGTATAGGCCCCCTGGAGGGGCAGGTGACTGAAGCTTTCTTT. Translated, it gives CASSIGPLEGQVTEAFF. V is TRBV19 and J is TRBJ1-1; possibly TRBD1 for D (5 bases). Trimming removed 1 base at V and 5 bases at J, with 20 bases between. Germline V gene lookup returns CDR1 LNHDA and CDR2 SQIVND (reference sequence). This CDR3 region has 17 residues.

This sequence joins TRBV28 and TRBJ2-7; D gene uncertain. The CDR3 contains 11 residues. Germline V gene lookup returns CDR1 MDHEN and CDR2 SYDVKM. V was cut by 5 bases and J by 10 bases, with 12 bases left in between. The CDR3 region has the DNA TGTGCCAGCAGTCCCACGGGTCGTCAGTACTTC. This codes for CASSPTGRQYF.